These T cell receptor beta chains were read from a single sample in a study of T cell clonotyping in hematopoietic cell transplantation. Clones were sequenced by immunoSEQ multiplex PCR, and TCRdb holds only the in-frame ones, with some missing. The sample carries about 11,000 clones, approximately 90% recorded once. The sequencing sample was made of peripheral blood mononuclear cells. Every receptor here comes from a woman aged 45-59 years in good health. Some clones in this sample may be carry-over from other donors' samples. Both conserved end residues are part of each CDR3. Fields, in order: V gene, J gene, D gene, clone size, CDR3 protein, CDR3 DNA. The D gene is left open where the match is weak. Size is omitted from some rows. Given values are once, few, many or a class for expanded clones.

V: TRBV19
J: TRBJ1-4
D: .
size: .
CDR3: CASSNRLIGEKLFF
DNA: TGTGCCAGTTCAAACAGGTTAATCGGAGAAAAACTGTTTTTT

V: TRBV30
J: TRBJ2-7
D: TRBD2
size: .
CDR3: CASSRGSNEQYF
DNA: TGTGCCTCGTCGCGGGGGAGTAACGAGCAGTACTTC

V: TRBV11-2
J: TRBJ2-2
D: .
size: .
CDR3: CASSLGLRSTGELFF
DNA: TGTGCCAGCAGCTTAGGTTTGAGATCCACCGGGGAGCTGTTTTTT

V: TRBV27
J: TRBJ1-2
D: .
size: .
CDR3: CASSLRSSGEINYGYTF
DNA: TGTGCCAGCAGTTTACGCTCCTCGGGAGAAATCAACTATGGCTACACCTTC

V: TRBV7-9
J: TRBJ1-6
D: .
size: once
CDR3: CASSLEQYNSPLHF
DNA: TGTGCCAGCAGCTTAGAACAGTATAATTCACCCCTCCACTTT

V: TRBV14
J: TRBJ1-2
D: .
size: .
CDR3: CASSQTSYGYTF
DNA: TGTGCCAGCAGCCAAACTTCGTATGGCTACACCTTC

V: TRBV10-3
J: TRBJ1-2
D: .
size: .
CDR3: CAISDLLDRTSNYGYTF
DNA: TGTGCCATCAGTGATCTCCTGGACAGAACCTCTAACTATGGCTACACCTTC

V: TRBV19
J: TRBJ1-2
D: .
size: .
CDR3: CASSTPGQHYGYTF
DNA: TGTGCCAGTAGTACGCCCGGACAGCACTATGGCTACACCTTC

V: TRBV6-5
J: TRBJ1-3
D: .
size: .
CDR3: CASSQEISSGNTIYF
DNA: TGTGCCAGCAGTCAAGAGATAAGCTCTGGAAACACCATATATTTT

V: TRBV20-1
J: TRBJ2-5
D: .
size: .
CDR3: CSARTGPTQYF
DNA: TGCAGTGCAAGAACGGGCCCGACCCAGTACTTC

V: TRBV7-2
J: TRBJ1-1
D: .
size: .
CDR3: CASSTRMSTEAFF
DNA: TGTGCCAGCAGCACCAGAATGAGCACTGAAGCTTTCTTT

V: TRBV30
J: TRBJ1-2
D: .
size: .
CDR3: CAWSVLGNYGYTF
DNA: TGTGCCTGGAGTGTACTGGGTAACTATGGCTACACCTTC

V: TRBV30
J: TRBJ1-6
D: .
size: .
CDR3: CAWRAGEIRGPLHF
DNA: TGTGCCTGGAGGGCGGGAGAAATAAGGGGACCCCTCCACTTT

V: TRBV30
J: TRBJ1-3
D: .
size: once
CDR3: CAWSPSSGNTIYF
DNA: TGTGCCTGGAGTCCGAGCTCTGGAAACACCATATATTTT

V: TRBV27
J: TRBJ2-1
D: TRBD2
size: few
CDR3: CASSSGLAGGGHEQFF
DNA: TGTGCCAGCAGTTCGGGACTAGCGGGGGGGGGCCATGAGCAGTTCTTC

V: TRBV4-2
J: TRBJ2-3
D: TRBD2
size: .
CDR3: CASSQDLPLRLAGSSDTQYF
DNA: TGTGCCAGCAGCCAAGATTTACCCCTCCGACTAGCGGGGTCGTCAGATACGCAGTATTTT

V: TRBV6-6
J: TRBJ1-2
D: .
size: once
CDR3: CASSNNYGYTF
DNA: TGTGCCAGCAGTAACAACTATGGCTACACCTTC

V: TRBV25-1
J: TRBJ1-6
D: .
size: .
CDR3: CASRDDRTSNSPLHF
DNA: TGTGCCAGCCGCGACGATCGGACCTCCAATTCACCCCTCCACTTT

V: TRBV21-1
J: TRBJ2-7
D: .
size: .
CDR3: CASQGGSYEQYF
DNA: TGTGCCAGCCAGGGGGGTTCCTACGAGCAGTACTTC

V: TRBV9
J: TRBJ2-7
D: .
size: .
CDR3: CASSVGPSDAYEQYF
DNA: TGTGCCAGCAGCGTAGGTCCGTCAGATGCCTACGAGCAGTACTTC

V: TRBV5-1
J: TRBJ2-7
D: .
size: .
CDR3: CASSLGGVNEQYF
DNA: TGCGCCAGCAGCTTGGGCGGGGTGAACGAGCAGTACTTC

V: TRBV5-4
J: TRBJ1-2
D: .
size: .
CDR3: CASSGRWDGGYTF
DNA: TGTGCCAGCAGTGGACGGTGGGACGGTGGCTACACCTTC

V: TRBV11-2
J: TRBJ1-2
D: TRBD1
size: .
CDR3: CASSLQPWQGGGYTF
DNA: TGTGCCAGCAGCTTACAGCCTTGGCAGGGGGGAGGCTACACCTTC

V: TRBV9
J: TRBJ1-4
D: .
size: once
CDR3: CASSGPGLKNEKLFF
DNA: TGTGCCAGCAGCGGGCCGGGCCTGAAAAATGAAAAACTGTTTTTT

V: TRBV2
J: TRBJ1-5
D: .
size: .
CDR3: CASSSWRIQPQHF
DNA: TGTGCCAGCAGTTCGTGGCGTATTCAGCCCCAGCATTTT

V: TRBV19
J: TRBJ1-2
D: .
size: .
CDR3: CASSMPPGAGGGYTF
DNA: TGTGCCAGTAGTATGCCCCCGGGAGCAGGTGGTGGCTACACCTTC

V: TRBV7-9
J: TRBJ2-3
D: .
size: .
CDR3: CASSPEGQGGYF
DNA: TGTGCCAGCAGCCCCGAAGGACAAGGGGGGTATTTT

V: TRBV7-8
J: TRBJ1-1
D: .
size: .
CDR3: CASSIILAPQRNTEAFF
DNA: TGTGCCAGCAGCATTATCCTAGCTCCACAGCGGAACACTGAAGCTTTCTTT

V: TRBV5-1
J: TRBJ1-2
D: TRBD1
size: .
CDR3: CASSFGPVGTVGGYGYTF
DNA: TGCGCCAGCAGCTTTGGGCCCGTAGGGACAGTAGGGGGATATGGCTACACCTTC

V: TRBV4-2
J: TRBJ1-3
D: TRBD1
size: few
CDR3: CASSPSGTGSGNTIYF
DNA: TGTGCCAGCAGCCCATCCGGGACAGGGTCTGGAAACACCATATATTTT

V: TRBV7-3
J: TRBJ2-1
D: .
size: few
CDR3: CASSFGSRGEQFF
DNA: TGTGCCAGCAGCTTTGGATCTCGGGGGGAGCAGTTCTTC

V: TRBV7-9
J: TRBJ1-2
D: .
size: .
CDR3: CASSLAGDVYGYTF
DNA: TGTGCCAGCAGCTTAGCCGGGGACGTCTATGGCTACACCTTC

V: TRBV7-3
J: TRBJ2-1
D: .
size: .
CDR3: CASSSSAGITGNEQFF
DNA: TGTGCCAGCAGCTCGTCAGCGGGGATAACAGGGAATGAGCAGTTCTTC

V: TRBV2
J: TRBJ2-7
D: TRBD1
size: few
CDR3: CASSLKPGTVGGEQYF
DNA: TGTGCCAGCAGTCTGAAACCCGGGACAGTCGGCGGCGAGCAGTACTTC

V: TRBV20-1
J: TRBJ1-1
D: .
size: .
CDR3: CRDARDTEAFF
DNA: TGCAGGGACGCGAGGGACACTGAAGCTTTCTTT

V: TRBV5-5
J: TRBJ1-1
D: .
size: once
CDR3: CASSLAVNTEAFF
DNA: TGTGCCAGCAGCTTGGCGGTTAACACTGAAGCTTTCTTT

V: TRBV30
J: TRBJ1-3
D: .
size: .
CDR3: CAWKWGRRNTIYF
DNA: TGTGCCTGGAAATGGGGCAGAAGAAACACCATATATTTT

V: TRBV7-2
J: TRBJ2-6
D: .
size: once
CDR3: CASSAQTLSGANVLTF
DNA: TGTGCCAGCAGCGCCCAAACATTGTCTGGGGCCAACGTCCTGACTTTC

V: TRBV2
J: TRBJ2-2
D: .
size: few
CDR3: CASSATGELFF
DNA: TGTGCCAGCAGTGCCACCGGGGAGCTGTTTTTT

V: TRBV2
J: TRBJ2-7
D: .
size: .
CDR3: CASTQGTYEQYF
DNA: TGTGCCAGCACTCAGGGCACCTACGAGCAGTACTTC